This TCR beta chain was obtained from a study of Graves' ophthalmopathy and Graves' hyperthyroidism. CDR3 regions of TCR beta were amplified from RNA transcripts. The workflow started with a first-round RT-PCR run with HTBI primers and then moved on to a second-round multiplex PCR. TCRdb re-called the multiplex PCR reads through MiXCR, storing one row per CDR3 protein. The sample consists of around 1,200,000 distinct CDR3 sequences, about 40% of them appearing once. Aged 18 to 65, hyperthyroidism patients had new diagnoses of under 2 months' duration. Clinical symptoms, serum thyroxine, TRAb, thyroid ultrasound and orbital computed tomography were relied on for diagnosis. A note on this clonotype: What it binds is unknown.

J was trimmed by 0 bases and V by 5 bases; bases with no gene match: 6. This CDR3 is built from 16 residues. The study, taken as a whole, reports: Blood repertoires reportedly contained most expanded thyroid clonotypes above 0.001 frequency. For separating ophthalmopathy from stable hyperthyroidism, a 13-signature model gave 85% to 90% sensitivity and 81.08% specificity.

The sample consisted of peripheral blood or thyroid tissue (not recorded which). The sequence was obtained from an adult man with Graves' hyperthyroidism. The chain joins TRBV12-3 or TRBV12-4 to TRBJ2-7, with 11 bases that match TRBD2. The CDR3 DNA is TGTGCCAGCAGTGTCCTAGCGGGGGGTACCTCCTACGAGCAGTACTTC. Protein: CASSVLAGGTSYEQYF.